This T cell receptor beta chain originates from a study of T cell responses to AZD1222 COVID-19 vaccine. This clone was detected only a few times. Second-dose groups at about 4 or about 12 weeks were pooled. Data came from immunoSEQ multiplex PCR; TCRdb stores just in-frame clones and leaves some out. The data show tens of thousands of clones, under 90% seen once. The sequenced sample was peripheral blood, obtained 28 days after the second AZD1222 dose. The receptor's source is an adult who received the AZD1222 COVID-19 vaccine.

CDR3 sequence: CARSFMVGANEKLFF. CDR3 coding DNA: TGTGCCAGAAGCTTCATGGTGGGAGCTAATGAAAAACTGTTTTTT. V gene TRBV5-3 combines with J gene TRBJ1-4, with D unclear. TRBV5-3 is recorded as an ORF, its role being uncertain. The CDR3 sequence is 15 residues long. V was shortened by 2 bases and J by 3 bases, with 11 bases between the two germline ends.